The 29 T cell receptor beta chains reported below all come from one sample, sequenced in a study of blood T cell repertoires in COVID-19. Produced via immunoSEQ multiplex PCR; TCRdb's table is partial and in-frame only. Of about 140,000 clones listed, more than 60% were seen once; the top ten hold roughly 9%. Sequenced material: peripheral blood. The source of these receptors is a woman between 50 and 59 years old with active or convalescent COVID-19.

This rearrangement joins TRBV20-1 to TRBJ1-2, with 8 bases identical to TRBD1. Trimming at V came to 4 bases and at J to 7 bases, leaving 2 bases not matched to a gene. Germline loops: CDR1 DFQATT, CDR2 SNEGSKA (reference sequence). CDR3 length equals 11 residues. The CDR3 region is CSATGGVGYTF. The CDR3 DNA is TGCAGTGCTACAGGGGGCGTTGGCTACACCTTC.

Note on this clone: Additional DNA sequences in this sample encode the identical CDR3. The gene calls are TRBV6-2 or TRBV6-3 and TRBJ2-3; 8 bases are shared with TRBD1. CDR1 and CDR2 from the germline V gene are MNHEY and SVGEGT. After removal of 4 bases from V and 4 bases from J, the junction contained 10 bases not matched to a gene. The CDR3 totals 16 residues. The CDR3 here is CASSFGGQVIADTQYF. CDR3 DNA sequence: TGTGCCAGCAGTTTCGGGGGACAGGTGATAGCAGATACGCAGTATTTT.

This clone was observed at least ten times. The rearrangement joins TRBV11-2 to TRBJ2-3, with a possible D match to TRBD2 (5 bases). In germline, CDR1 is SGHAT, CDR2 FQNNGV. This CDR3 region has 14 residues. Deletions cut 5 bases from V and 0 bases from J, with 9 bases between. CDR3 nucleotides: TGTGCCAGCAGCCAGTGGACTAGCACAGATACGCAGTATTTT. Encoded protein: CASSQWTSTDTQYF.

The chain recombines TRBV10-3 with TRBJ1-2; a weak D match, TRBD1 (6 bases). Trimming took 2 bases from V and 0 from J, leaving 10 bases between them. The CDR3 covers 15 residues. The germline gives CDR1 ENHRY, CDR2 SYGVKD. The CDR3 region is CAISEHREANYGYTF. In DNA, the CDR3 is TGTGCCATCAGTGAGCACAGGGAAGCTAACTATGGCTACACCTTC.

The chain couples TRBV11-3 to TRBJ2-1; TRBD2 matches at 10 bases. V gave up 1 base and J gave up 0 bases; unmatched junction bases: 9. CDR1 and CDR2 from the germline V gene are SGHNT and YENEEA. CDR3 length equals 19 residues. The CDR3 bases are TGTGCCAGCAGCTTAGGAGTAGCGGGGGGCCCAAGCTCCTACAATGAGCAGTTCTTC. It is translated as CASSLGVAGGPSSYNEQFF.

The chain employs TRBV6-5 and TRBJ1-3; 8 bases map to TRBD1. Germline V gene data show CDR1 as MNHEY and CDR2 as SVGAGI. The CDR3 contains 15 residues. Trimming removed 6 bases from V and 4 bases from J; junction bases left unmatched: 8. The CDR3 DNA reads TGTGCCAGCAGATCGACAGGGGTTTCGGGAAACACCATATATTTT. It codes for CASRSTGVSGNTIYF.

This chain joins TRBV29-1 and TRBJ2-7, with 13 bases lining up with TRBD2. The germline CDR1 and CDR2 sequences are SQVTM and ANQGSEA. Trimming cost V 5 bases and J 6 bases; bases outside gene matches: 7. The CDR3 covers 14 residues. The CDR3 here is CSVSPGTSGTEQYF. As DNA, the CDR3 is TGCAGCGTTTCCCCCGGGACTAGCGGGACCGAGCAGTACTTC.

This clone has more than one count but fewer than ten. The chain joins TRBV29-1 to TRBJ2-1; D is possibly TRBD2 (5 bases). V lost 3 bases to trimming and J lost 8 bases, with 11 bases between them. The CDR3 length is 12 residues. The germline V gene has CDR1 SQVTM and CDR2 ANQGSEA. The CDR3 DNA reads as TGCAGCGTTGAGGCCCTAGCCTATGAGCAGTTCTTC. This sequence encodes CSVEALAYEQFF.

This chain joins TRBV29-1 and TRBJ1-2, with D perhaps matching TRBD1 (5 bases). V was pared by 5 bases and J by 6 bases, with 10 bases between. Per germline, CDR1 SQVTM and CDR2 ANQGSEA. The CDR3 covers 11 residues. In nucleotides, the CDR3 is TGCAGCGTTTCAGGGATGGATGGCTACACCTTC. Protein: CSVSGMDGYTF.

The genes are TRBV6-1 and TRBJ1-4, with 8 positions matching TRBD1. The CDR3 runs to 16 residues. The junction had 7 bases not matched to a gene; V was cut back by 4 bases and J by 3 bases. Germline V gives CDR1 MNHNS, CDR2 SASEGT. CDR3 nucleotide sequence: TGTGCCAGCAGTGTTACAGGGGGTCGGGCTAATGAAAAACTGTTTTTT. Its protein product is CASSVTGGRANEKLFF.

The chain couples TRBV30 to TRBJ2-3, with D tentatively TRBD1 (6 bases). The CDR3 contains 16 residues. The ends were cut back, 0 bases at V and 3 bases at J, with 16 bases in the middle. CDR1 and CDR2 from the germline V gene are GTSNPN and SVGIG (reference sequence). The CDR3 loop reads CAWSVHVGAGTDTQYF. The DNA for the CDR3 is TGTGCCTGGAGTGTACACGTGGGGGCCGGGACAGATACGCAGTATTTT.

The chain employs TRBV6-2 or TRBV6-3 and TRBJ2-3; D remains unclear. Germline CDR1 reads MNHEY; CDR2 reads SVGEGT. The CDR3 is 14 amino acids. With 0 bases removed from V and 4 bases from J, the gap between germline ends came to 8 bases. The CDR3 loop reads CASSYSLRSDTQYF. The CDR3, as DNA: TGTGCCAGCAGTTACTCTCTCAGGTCAGATACGCAGTATTTT.

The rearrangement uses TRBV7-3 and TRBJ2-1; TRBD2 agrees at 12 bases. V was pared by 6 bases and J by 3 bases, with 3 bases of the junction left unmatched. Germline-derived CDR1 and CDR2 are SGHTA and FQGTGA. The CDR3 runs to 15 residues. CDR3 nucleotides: TGTGCCAGCAGACTAGCGGGGGGTGTCTACAATGAGCAGTTCTTC. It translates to CASRLAGGVYNEQFF.

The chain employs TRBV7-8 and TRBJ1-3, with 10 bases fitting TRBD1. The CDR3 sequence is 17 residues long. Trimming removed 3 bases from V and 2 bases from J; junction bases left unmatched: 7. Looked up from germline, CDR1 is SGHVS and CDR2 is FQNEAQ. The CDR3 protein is CASSFPGTGETGNTIYF. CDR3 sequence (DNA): TGTGCCAGCAGCTTTCCCGGGACAGGGGAGACTGGAAACACCATATATTTT.

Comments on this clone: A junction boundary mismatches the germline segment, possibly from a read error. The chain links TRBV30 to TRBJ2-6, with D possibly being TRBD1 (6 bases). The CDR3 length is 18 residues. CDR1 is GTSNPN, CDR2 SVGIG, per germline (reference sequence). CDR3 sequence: CAWSLAGATTSGASVLTF. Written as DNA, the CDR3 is TGTGCCTGGAGTCTGGCAGGGGCAACCACTTCTGGGGCCAGCGTCCTGACTTTC. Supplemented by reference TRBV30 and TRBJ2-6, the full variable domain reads SQTIHQWPATLVQPVGSPLSLECTVEGTSNPNLYWYRQAAGRGLQLLFYSVGIGQISSEVPQNLSASRPQDRQFILSSKKLLLSDSGFYLCAWSLAGATTSGASVLTFGAGSRLTVL.

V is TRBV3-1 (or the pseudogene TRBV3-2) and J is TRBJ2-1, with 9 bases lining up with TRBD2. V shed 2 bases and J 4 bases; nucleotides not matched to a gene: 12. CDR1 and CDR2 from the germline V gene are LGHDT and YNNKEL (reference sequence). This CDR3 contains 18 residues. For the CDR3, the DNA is TGTGCCAGCAGCCAACCGCGGGGGGGCCTGAGAAGTTACAATGAGCAGTTCTTC. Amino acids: CASSQPRGGLRSYNEQFF.

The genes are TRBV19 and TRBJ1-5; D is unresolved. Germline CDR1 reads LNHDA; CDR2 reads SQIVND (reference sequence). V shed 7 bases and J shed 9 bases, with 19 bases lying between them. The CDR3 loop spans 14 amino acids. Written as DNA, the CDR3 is TGTGCCAGTAAGGAGGGATCTGAACACCGGCCCCAGCATTTT. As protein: CASKEGSEHRPQHF.

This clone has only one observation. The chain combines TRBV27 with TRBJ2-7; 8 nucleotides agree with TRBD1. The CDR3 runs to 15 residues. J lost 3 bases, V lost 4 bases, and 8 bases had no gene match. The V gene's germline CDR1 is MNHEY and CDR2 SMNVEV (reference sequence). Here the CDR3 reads CASSSLSTGGYEQYF. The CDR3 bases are TGTGCCAGCAGTTCCCTCTCAACAGGGGGCTACGAGCAGTACTTC.

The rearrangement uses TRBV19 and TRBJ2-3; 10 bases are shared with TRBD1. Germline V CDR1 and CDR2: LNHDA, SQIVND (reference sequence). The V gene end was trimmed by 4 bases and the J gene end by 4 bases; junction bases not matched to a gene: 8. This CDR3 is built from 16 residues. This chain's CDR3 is CASSKGTGVYADTQYF. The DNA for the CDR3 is TGTGCCAGTAGTAAGGGGACAGGGGTGTATGCAGATACGCAGTATTTT.

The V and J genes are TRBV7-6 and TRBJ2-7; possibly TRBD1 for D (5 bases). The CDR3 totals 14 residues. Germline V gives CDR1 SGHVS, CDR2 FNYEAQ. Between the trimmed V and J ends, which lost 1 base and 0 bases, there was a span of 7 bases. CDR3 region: CASSLDRNSYEQYF. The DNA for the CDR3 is TGTGCCAGCAGCTTAGACAGGAACTCCTACGAGCAGTACTTC.

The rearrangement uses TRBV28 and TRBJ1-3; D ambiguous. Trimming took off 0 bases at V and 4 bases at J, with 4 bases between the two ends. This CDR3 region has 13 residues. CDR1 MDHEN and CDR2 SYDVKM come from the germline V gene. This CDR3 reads CASSLWRGNTIYF. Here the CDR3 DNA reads TGTGCCAGCAGTTTATGGAGAGGAAACACCATATATTTT.

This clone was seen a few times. CDR3 nucleotides: TGTGCCAGCAGCCAAGGGGGAGAGAATGAAAAACTGTTTTTT. Translated, it gives CASSQGGENEKLFF. The chain joins TRBV5-4 to TRBJ1-4, with D possibly matching TRBD1 (6 bases). Germline-derived CDR1 and CDR2 are SGHNT and YYREEE (reference sequence). Trimming took 4 bases from V and 5 from J, leaving 12 bases between them. The CDR3 runs 14 residues.

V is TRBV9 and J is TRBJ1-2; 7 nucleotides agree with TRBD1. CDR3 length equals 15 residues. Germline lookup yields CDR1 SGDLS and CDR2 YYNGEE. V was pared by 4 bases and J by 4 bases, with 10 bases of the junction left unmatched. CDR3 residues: CASSLGDSLGYGYTF. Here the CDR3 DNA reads TGTGCCAGCAGCTTGGGGGACAGTCTAGGCTATGGCTACACCTTC.

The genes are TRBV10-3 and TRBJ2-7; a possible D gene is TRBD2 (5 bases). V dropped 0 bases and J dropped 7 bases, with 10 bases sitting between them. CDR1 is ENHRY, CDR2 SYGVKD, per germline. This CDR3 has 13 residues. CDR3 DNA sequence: TGTGCCATCAGTGAGTCCGAGGGTGGAGAGCAGTACTTC. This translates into CAISESEGGEQYF.

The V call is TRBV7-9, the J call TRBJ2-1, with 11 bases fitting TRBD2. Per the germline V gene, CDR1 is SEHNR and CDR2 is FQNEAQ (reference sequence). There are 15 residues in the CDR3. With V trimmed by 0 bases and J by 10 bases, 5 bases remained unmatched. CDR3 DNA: TGTGCCAGCAGCTTAGCCGTAGCGGGGGGGCAGGAGCAGTTCTTC. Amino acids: CASSLAVAGGQEQFF.

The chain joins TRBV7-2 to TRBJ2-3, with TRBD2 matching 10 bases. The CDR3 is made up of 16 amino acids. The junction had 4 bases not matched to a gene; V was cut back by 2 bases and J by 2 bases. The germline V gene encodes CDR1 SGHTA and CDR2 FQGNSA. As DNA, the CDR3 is TGTGCCAGCAGCTTACTGGGGACTAGCGTCACAGATACGCAGTATTTT. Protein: CASSLLGTSVTDTQYF. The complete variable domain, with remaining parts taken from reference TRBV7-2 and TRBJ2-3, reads GAGVSQSPSNKVTEKGKDVELRCDPISGHTALYWYRQSLGQGLEFLIYFQGNSAPDKSGLPSDRFSAERTGGSVSTLTIQRTQQEDSAVYLCASSLLGTSVTDTQYFGPGTRLTVL.

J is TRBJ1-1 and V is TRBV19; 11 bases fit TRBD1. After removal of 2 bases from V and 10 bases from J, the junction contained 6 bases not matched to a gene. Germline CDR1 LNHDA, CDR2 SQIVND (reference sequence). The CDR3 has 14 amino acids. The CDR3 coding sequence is TGTGCCAGTAGTATACCGGACAGGGGGCGAAGAGCTTTCTTT. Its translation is CASSIPDRGRRAFF.

The CDR3 loop is CASSLALAGEETQYF. The CDR3 DNA reads TGTGCCAGCAGCTTGGCGTTAGCGGGAGAGGAGACCCAGTACTTC. The chain joins TRBV5-4 to TRBJ2-5, with TRBD2 matching 9 bases. V shed 0 bases and J 5 bases; nucleotides not matched to a gene: 5. Per the germline V gene, CDR1 is SGHNT and CDR2 is YYREEE (reference sequence). This CDR3 comprises 15 residues. Based on the CDR3 plus reference TRBV5-4 and TRBJ2-5, the full variable domain is ETGVTQSPTHLIKTRGQQVTLRCSSQSGHNTVSWYQQALGQGPQFIFQYYREEENGRGNFPPRFSGLQFPNYSSELNVNALELDDSALYLCASSLALAGEETQYFGPGTRLLVL.

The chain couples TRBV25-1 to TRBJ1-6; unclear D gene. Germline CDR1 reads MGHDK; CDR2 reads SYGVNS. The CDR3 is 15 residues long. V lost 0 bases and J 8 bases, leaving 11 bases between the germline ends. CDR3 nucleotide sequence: TGTGCCAGCAGTGAATATCTGGCAGGCGATTCACCCCTCCACTTT. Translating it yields CASSEYLAGDSPLHF.